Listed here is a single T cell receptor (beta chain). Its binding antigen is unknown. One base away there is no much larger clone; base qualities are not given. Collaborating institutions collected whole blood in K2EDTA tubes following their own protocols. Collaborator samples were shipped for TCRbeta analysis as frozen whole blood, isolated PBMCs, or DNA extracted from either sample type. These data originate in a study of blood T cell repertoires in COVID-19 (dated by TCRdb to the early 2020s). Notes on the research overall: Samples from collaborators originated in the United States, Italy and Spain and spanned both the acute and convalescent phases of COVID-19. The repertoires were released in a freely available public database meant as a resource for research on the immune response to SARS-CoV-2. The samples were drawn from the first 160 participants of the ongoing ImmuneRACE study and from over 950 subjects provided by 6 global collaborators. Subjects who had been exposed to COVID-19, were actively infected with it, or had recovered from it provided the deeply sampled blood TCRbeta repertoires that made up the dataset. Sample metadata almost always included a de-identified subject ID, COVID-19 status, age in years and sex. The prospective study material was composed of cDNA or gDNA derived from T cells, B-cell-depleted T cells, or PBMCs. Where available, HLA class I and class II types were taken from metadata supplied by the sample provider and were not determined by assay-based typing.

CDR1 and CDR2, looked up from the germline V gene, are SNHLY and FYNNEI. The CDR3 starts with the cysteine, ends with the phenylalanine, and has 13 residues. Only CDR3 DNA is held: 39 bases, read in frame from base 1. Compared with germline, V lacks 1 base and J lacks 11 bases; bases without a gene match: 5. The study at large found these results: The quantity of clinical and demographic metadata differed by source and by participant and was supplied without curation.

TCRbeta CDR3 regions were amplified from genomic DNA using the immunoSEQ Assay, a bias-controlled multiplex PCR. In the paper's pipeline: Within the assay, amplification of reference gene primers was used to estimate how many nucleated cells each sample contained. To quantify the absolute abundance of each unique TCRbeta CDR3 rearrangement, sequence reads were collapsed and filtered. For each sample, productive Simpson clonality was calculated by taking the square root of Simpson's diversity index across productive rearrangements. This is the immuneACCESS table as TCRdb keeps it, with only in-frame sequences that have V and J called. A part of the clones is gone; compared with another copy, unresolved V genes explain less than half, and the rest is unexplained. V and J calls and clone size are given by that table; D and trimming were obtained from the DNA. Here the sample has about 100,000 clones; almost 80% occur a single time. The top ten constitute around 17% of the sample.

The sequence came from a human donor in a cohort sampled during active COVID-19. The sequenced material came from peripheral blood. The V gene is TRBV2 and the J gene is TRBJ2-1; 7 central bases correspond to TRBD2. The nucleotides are TGTGCCAGCAGTGAAGGGGAGGGGACCAAGCAGTTCTTC. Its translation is CASSEGEGTKQFF.